This T cell receptor beta chain was observed in a study of blood T cell repertoires in COVID-19. Study in general: Acute-phase and convalescent COVID-19 samples originated in the United States, Italy and Spain. Sources were T cells, B-cell-depleted T cells, or PBMCs; the material itself was cDNA or gDNA.

In germline, CDR1 is MDHEN, CDR2 SYDVKM. This CDR3 spans 21 amino acids. Trimming left V 6 bases short and J 3 bases short, with 32 bases between. The authors' processing: Scientists estimated how many nucleated cells there were by amplifying reference gene primers. Repertoires were generated with immunoSEQ multiplex PCR, while TCRdb's copy carries only in-frame clones and drops some. D and trimming were read from the DNA, whereas the V and J calls and clone size are those reported in that table. The table has 40,000 or so clones, 85% to 90% seen once. This receptor was obtained from a man aged 60 to 75 with active or convalescent COVID-19. The V and J genes are TRBV28 and TRBJ2-2, with D possibly being TRBD1 or TRBD2 (10 bases each). Material for sequencing was peripheral blood. CDR3 sequence: CASSGGQGLGLLAGHTGELFF. For the CDR3, the DNA is TGTGCCAGCAGCGGGGGACAGGGGCTTGGGTTACTAGCGGGGCACACCGGGGAGCTGTTTTTT.